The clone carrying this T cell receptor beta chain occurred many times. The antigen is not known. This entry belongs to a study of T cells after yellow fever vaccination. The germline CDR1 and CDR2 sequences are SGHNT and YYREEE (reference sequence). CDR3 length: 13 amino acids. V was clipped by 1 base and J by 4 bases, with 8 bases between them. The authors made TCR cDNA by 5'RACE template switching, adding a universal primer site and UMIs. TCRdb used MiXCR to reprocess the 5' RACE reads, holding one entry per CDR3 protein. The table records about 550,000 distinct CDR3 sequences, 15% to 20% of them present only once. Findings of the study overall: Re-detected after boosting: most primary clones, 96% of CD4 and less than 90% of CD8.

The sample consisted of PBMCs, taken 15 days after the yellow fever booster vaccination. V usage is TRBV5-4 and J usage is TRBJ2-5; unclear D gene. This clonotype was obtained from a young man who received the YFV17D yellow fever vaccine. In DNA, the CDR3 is TGTGCCAGCAGCTTGTATCTGCGAGAGACCCAGTACTTC. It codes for CASSLYLRETQYF.